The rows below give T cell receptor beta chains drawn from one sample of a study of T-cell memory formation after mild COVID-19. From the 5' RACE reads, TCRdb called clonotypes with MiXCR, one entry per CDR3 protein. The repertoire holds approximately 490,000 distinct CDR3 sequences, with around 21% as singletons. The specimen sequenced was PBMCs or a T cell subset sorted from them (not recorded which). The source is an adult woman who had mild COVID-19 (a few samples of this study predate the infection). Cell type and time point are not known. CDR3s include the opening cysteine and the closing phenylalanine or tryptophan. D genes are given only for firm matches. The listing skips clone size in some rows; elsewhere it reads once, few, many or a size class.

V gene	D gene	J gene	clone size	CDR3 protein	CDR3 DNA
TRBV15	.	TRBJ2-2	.	CATSTGAEATGELFF	TGTGCCACCAGTACCGGGGCAGAAGCCACCGGGGAGCTGTTTTTT
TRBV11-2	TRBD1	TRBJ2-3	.	CASSRFRQGAAADTQYF	TGTGCCAGCAGCCGTTTCCGACAGGGGGCGGCGGCGGATACGCAGTATTTT
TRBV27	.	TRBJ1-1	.	CASSLSRGWPEAFF	TGTGCCAGCAGTTTATCTCGGGGCTGGCCTGAAGCTTTCTTT
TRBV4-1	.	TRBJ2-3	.	CASSQGLSPDTQYF	TGCGCCAGCAGCCAAGGCCTCTCTCCCGATACGCAGTATTTT
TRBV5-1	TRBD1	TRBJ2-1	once	CASSLIIPRTGGNNEQFF	TGCGCCAGCAGCTTGATAATCCCGAGGACAGGTGGGAACAATGAGCAGTTCTTC
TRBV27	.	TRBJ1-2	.	CASSLRDRRGYTF	TGTGCCAGCAGTTTAAGGGACCGGCGTGGCTACACCTTC
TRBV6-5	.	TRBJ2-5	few	CASSPSEGRKKTQYF	TGTGCCAGCAGTCCCAGTGAAGGGAGGAAAAAGACCCAGTACTTC
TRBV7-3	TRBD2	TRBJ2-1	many	CASSVLAGGHNEQFF	TGTGCCAGCAGCGTCCTAGCGGGGGGGCACAATGAGCAGTTCTTC
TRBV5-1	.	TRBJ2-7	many	CASSGAYEQYF	TGCGCCAGCAGCGGCGCCTACGAGCAGTACTTC
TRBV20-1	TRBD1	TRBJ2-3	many	CSARVRGGGGADTQYF	TGCAGTGCTAGAGTACGAGGGGGCGGAGGAGCAGATACGCAGTATTTT
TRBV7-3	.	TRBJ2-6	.	CASSLGSTHSGANVLTF	TGTGCCAGCAGCTTGGGCAGCACGCACTCTGGGGCCAACGTCCTGACTTTC
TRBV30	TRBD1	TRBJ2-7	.	CAWSPLTGAASYEQYF	TGTGCCTGGAGTCCTCTGACAGGGGCTGCCTCCTACGAGCAGTACTTC
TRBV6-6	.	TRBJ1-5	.	CASSIPDDWNNQPQHF	TGTGCCAGCAGCATTCCTGATGATTGGAACAATCAGCCCCAGCATTTT
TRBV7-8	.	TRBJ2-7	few	CASSLEWWPQYF	TGTGCCAGCAGCTTAGAATGGTGGCCGCAGTACTTC
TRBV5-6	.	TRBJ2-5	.	CASSLQLMKETQYF	TGTGCCAGCAGCTTGCAACTAATGAAGGAGACCCAGTACTTC
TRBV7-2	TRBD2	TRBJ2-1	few	CASSWGGQESSYNEQFF	TGTGCCAGCAGCTGGGGAGGGCAGGAGAGCTCCTACAATGAGCAGTTCTTC
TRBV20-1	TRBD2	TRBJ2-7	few	CSARDLLAAYEQYF	TGCAGTGCTAGAGATCTGCTAGCGGCCTACGAGCAGTACTTC
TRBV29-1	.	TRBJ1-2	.	CSVEDIKVDGYTF	TGCAGCGTTGAAGATATTAAAGTAGATGGCTACACCTTC
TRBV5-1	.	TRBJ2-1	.	CASSLVPGNSYNEQFF	TGCGCCAGCAGCTTGGTTCCGGGGAATAGCTACAATGAGCAGTTCTTC
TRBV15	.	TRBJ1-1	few	CATSRSGLLTEAFF	TGTGCCACCAGCAGAAGTGGCCTACTCACTGAAGCTTTCTTT
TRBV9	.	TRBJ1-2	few	CASSVESGRDYGYTF	TGTGCCAGCAGCGTAGAGTCGGGACGAGACTATGGCTACACCTTC
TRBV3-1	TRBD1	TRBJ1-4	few	CASQDRGPGKLFF	TGTGCCAGCCAGGACAGGGGCCCCGGCAAACTGTTTTTT
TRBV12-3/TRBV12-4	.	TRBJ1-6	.	CASRRQDSLNSPLHF	TGTGCCAGCCGACGACAAGACAGTTTAAATTCACCCCTCCACTTT
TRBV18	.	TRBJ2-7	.	CASSPTGLLSFEQYF	TGTGCCAGCTCACCGACGGGACTCCTCTCCTTCGAGCAGTACTTC
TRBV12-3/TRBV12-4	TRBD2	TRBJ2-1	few	CASRPRTSGYNEQFF	TGTGCCAGCAGGCCAAGGACTAGCGGGTACAATGAGCAGTTCTTC
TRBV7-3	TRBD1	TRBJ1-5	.	CASSLRGQHNQPQHF	TGTGCCAGCAGCTTAAGGGGACAGCATAATCAGCCCCAGCATTTT
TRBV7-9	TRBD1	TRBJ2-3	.	CASSSRDRDPDTQYF	TGTGCCAGCAGCTCCCGGGACAGGGACCCAGATACGCAGTATTTT
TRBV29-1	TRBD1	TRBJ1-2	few	CSAQGNYGYTF	TGCAGCGCACAGGGGAACTATGGCTACACCTTC
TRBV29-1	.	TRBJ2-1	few	CSVVRVWVNEQFF	TGCAGCGTTGTCAGGGTTTGGGTTAACGAGCAGTTCTTC
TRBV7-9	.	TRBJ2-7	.	CASSSRVEDEQYF	TGTGCCAGCAGCTCGAGGGTCGAGGACGAGCAGTACTTC
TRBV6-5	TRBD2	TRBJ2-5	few	CASTVTGGRETQYF	TGTGCCAGCACCGTTACGGGGGGGCGGGAGACCCAGTACTTC
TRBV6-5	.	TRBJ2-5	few	CASSPLLERGGGETQYF	TGTGCCAGCAGTCCCTTACTGGAAAGGGGCGGAGGGGAGACCCAGTACTTC
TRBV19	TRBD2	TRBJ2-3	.	CASSPYLAEAGTDTQYF	TGTGCCAGTAGTCCTTATCTAGCGGAGGCGGGCACAGATACGCAGTATTTT
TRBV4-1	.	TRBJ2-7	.	CASSQERVPLSYEQYF	TGCGCCAGCAGCCAAGAACGTGTCCCTCTTTCCTACGAGCAGTACTTC
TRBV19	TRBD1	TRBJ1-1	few	CASRTGSLEAFF	TGTGCCAGTAGGACAGGGAGCCTTGAAGCTTTCTTT
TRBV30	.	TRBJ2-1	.	CACLDYDEQFF	TGTGCCTGCCTTGACTACGATGAGCAGTTCTTC
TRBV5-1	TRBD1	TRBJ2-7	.	CASSLDGTGVHEQYF	TGCGCCAGCAGCTTGGATGGGACAGGGGTCCACGAGCAGTACTTC
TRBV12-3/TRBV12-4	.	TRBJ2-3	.	CASSLAGSGSTDTQYF	TGTGCCAGCAGTTTAGCTGGTTCAGGGAGCACAGATACGCAGTATTTT
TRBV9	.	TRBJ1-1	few	CASSVAGETEAFF	TGTGCCAGCAGCGTAGCAGGGGAGACTGAAGCTTTCTTT
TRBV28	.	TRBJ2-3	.	CASTPGRQTDTQYF	TGTGCCAGCACCCCTGGTCGGCAGACAGATACGCAGTATTTT
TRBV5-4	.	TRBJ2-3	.	CASSYRLVKDTQYF	TGTGCCAGCAGCTACCGACTCGTAAAAGATACGCAGTATTTT
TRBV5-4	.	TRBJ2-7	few	CASSLGCPYEQYF	TGTGCCAGCAGCTTGGGGTGTCCCTACGAGCAGTACTTC
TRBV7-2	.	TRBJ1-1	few	CASTTPVLYTEAFF	TGTGCCAGCACTACGCCTGTTTTATATACTGAAGCTTTCTTT
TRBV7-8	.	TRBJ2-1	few	CASSLGPQDPYNEQFF	TGTGCCAGCAGCTTAGGGCCCCAAGATCCCTACAATGAGCAGTTCTTC
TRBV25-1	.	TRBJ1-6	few	CASSESGIRNSPLHF	TGTGCCAGCAGTGAATCTGGTATACGAAATTCACCCCTCCACTTT
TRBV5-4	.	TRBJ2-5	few	CASSLLTVPQETQYF	TGTGCCAGCAGCTTATTGACGGTCCCCCAAGAGACCCAGTACTTC
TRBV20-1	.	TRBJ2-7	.	CSASQIGYEQYF	TGCAGTGCTAGTCAAATAGGCTACGAGCAGTACTTC
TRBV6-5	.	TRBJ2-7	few	CASSYRAASSYEQYF	TGTGCCAGCAGTTACCGGGCCGCGAGCTCCTACGAGCAGTACTTC
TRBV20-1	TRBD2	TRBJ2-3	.	CSARTSGNTDTQYF	TGCAGTGCTAGAACTAGCGGGAACACAGATACGCAGTATTTT
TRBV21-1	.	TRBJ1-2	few	CASSGTCNYGYTF	TGTGCCAGCAGCGGGACGTGTAACTATGGCTACACCTTC
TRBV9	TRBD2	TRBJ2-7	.	CASSPHGGDSISYEQYF	TGTGCCAGCAGCCCTCATGGGGGGGACTCGATCTCCTACGAGCAGTACTTC
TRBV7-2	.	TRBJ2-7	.	CASSSPNHGTYEQYF	TGTGCCAGCAGCTCTCCTAATCACGGTACCTACGAGCAGTACTTC
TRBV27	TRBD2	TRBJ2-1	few	CASSLERGAGNEQFF	TGTGCCAGCAGTTTAGAGCGGGGGGCGGGGAATGAGCAGTTCTTC
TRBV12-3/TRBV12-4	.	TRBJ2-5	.	CASSFLTIGETQYF	TGTGCCAGCAGTTTTCTCACAATCGGGGAGACCCAGTACTTC
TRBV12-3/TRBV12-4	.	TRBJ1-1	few	CASTLNGVNTEAFF	TGTGCCAGCACCCTTAACGGGGTGAACACTGAAGCTTTCTTT
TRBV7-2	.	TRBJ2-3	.	CASSQWTDSGDTQYF	TGTGCCAGCAGCCAATGGACAGATTCTGGAGATACGCAGTATTTT
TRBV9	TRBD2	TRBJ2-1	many	CASSPGGVGGGYNEQFF	TGTGCCAGCAGCCCCGGAGGAGTCGGCGGGGGGTACAATGAGCAGTTCTTC
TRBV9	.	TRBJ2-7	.	CASSGHTGHEQYF	TGTGCCAGCAGCGGACACACAGGGCACGAGCAGTACTTC